This T cell receptor beta chain was observed in a study of blood T cell repertoires in COVID-19 (dated by TCRdb to between 2020 and 2021). Background on the whole study: Samples from collaborators originated in the United States, Italy and Spain and spanned both the acute and convalescent phases of COVID-19. Sample metadata almost always included a de-identified subject ID, COVID-19 status, age in years and sex. The prospective study material was composed of cDNA or gDNA derived from T cells, B-cell-depleted T cells, or PBMCs. The repertoires were released in a freely available public database meant as a resource for research on the immune response to SARS-CoV-2. Samples were obtained from the ongoing ImmuneRACE study (first 160 participants) and from over 1,000 subjects provided by 6 global collaborators. Subjects who had been exposed to COVID-19, were actively infected with it, or had recovered from it provided the deeply sampled blood TCRbeta repertoires that made up the dataset. Where available, HLA class I and class II types were obtained from metadata supplied by the sample provider rather than from assay-based typing. General findings and caveats noted by the study authors: The amount of clinical and demographic metadata varied by source and participant and was provided uncurated.

TCRbeta CDR3 regions were amplified from genomic DNA by means of the immunoSEQ Assay, a bias-controlled multiplex PCR. The source study handled its data this way. The number of nucleated cells in each sample was estimated from the amplification of reference gene primers within the assay. To quantify the absolute abundance of each unique TCRbeta CDR3 rearrangement, sequence reads were collapsed and filtered. For each sample, productive Simpson clonality was calculated by taking the square root of Simpson's diversity index across productive rearrangements. TCRdb holds this immuneACCESS table with in-frame rearrangements only. Some clones are missing; in checked studies, unresolved V genes explain under half, and the rest has no known cause. Clonal size and the V and J genes are those of that table, whereas D and trimming came from the DNA. Here the sample has around 200,000 clones; approximately 79% occur a single time. Of the sample, around 5% falls within the top ten clones.

CDR1 LNHDA and CDR2 SQIVND are derived from the germline V gene (reference sequence). V is trimmed back by 7 bases and J by 7 bases, and the junction contains 11 bases that no gene match accounts for. Including the terminal cysteine and phenylalanine, the CDR3 comprises 16 residues. The read is trimmed to its CDR3 DNA, 48 bases read in frame from base 1. The collaborating institutions used their own protocols to collect whole blood in K2EDTA tubes. For TCRbeta analysis, collaborators shipped samples as frozen whole blood, isolated PBMCs, or DNA extracted from either of those sample types. A remark on this clone: The specificity of this receptor is unknown. Per-nucleotide qualities are absent, and no much larger clonotype sits a single base away.

Here the chain combines TRBV19 and TRBJ2-2; TRBD1 lines up with 11 middle nucleotides. The sequencing input was peripheral blood. The sequence was collected from a human donor in a cohort sampled during active COVID-19. The CDR3 loop reads CASTILGQGAFGELFF. The DNA reads TGTGCCAGTACCATTCTCGGACAGGGGGCTTTCGGGGAGCTGTTTTTT.